This T cell receptor beta chain was profiled in a study of blood T cell repertoires in COVID-19. The wider study: From the United States, Italy and Spain came samples of acute and convalescent COVID-19. The analysed material was cDNA or gDNA that came from T cells, B-cell-depleted T cells, or PBMCs.

In the original analysis: From reference gene primer amplification, estimates of nucleated cell counts were derived. The assay was immunoSEQ multiplex PCR, and TCRdb's table has in-frame clones only and misses some. From that table come the V and J calls and clone size; the DNA was used to work out D and trimming. This sample has 150,000 to 180,000 clones, with around 83% found just once. Germline V lookup: CDR1 LNHDA, CDR2 SQIVND (reference sequence). V trimming: 5 bases; J trimming: 3 bases; junction bases outside the gene matches: 7. This CDR3 is built from 14 residues. This clone appeared a single time.

This sequence originates from a woman between 45 and 65 years old with acute or convalescent COVID-19. Sequenced sample: peripheral blood. V gene TRBV19 combines with J gene TRBJ2-7, with 7 bases fitting TRBD1. DNA for the CDR3: TGTGCCAGTAGTCTCACGACAGGGCTCTACGAGCAGTACTTC. This encodes CASSLTTGLYEQYF.